What follows is one T cell receptor beta chain and its context. Its antigen is still unknown. The CDR3 runs 15 residues. This record belongs to a study of T cells expressing NK-cell markers. Study context: Sorted CD3+CD56+NKG2C+, CD3+CD56+NKG2C- and CD3+CD56-NKG2C+ T cells supplied TCR beta repertoires.

TCRdb processed the 5' RACE reads again and assigns one entry to each CDR3 protein, with no DNA. This sample's table reports about 460,000 distinct CDR3 sequences. Findings and caveats of the study: Clones of NKG2C+ T cells that had expanded were of unclear HCMV specificity.

The clonotype originates from a woman aged 50 to 65 in good health. This chain links TRBV12-3 or TRBV12-4 with TRBJ1-5; with no DNA, the TCRdb D assignment of TRBD1 cannot be verified. The sample was blood T cells: a sorted CD56 or NKG2C T cell subset, CD4+ or CD8+ T cells, or bulk PBMC T cells (not recorded which). The CDR3 here is CASSPRTGLNQPQHF.